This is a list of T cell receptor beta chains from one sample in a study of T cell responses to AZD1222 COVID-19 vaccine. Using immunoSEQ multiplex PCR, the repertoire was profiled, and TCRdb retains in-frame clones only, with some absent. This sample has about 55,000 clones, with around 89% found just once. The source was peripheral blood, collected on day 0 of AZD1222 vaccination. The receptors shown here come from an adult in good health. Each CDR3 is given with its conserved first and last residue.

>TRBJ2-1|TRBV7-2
CASSLRRGYNEQFF
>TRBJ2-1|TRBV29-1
CSLRVTSGRAGEQFF
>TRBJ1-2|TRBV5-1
CASSQDSPNYGYTF
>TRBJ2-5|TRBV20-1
CSARGLSTQYF
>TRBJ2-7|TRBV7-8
CASSFLGSGDYEQYF
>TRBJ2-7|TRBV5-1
CASSLGGLAWRGYEQYF
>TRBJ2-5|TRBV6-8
CASSFFAETQYF
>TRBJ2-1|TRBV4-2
CASSPGTGGDNEQFF
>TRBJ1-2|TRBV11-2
CASSLGTGHGYTF
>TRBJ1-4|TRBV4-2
CASSPTGTNEKLFF
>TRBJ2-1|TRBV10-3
CAISESGLEQFF
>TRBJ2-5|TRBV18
CASSPIASLQETQYF
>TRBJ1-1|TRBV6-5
CASTGQGGNTEAFF
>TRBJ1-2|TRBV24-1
CATSDPGGGLGGYTF
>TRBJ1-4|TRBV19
CASSTGNEKLFF
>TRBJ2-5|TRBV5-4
CASSSRGGPETQYF
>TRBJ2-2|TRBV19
CASSIMGRGDTGELFF
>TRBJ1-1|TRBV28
CASSPLRGKGANAEAFF
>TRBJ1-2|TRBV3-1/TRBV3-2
CASSQDRPPGNGYTF
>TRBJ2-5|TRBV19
CASSQLPGVQETQYF
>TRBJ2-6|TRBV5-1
CASSWSSGLRSSGANVLTF
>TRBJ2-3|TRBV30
CAWSVGTGTQYF
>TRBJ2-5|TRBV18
CASSPAGTSGKETQYF
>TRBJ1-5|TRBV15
CATSRDGRNQPQHF
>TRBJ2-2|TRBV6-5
CASSYTGTGTGELFF
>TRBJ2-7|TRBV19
CASRTGDRGYGEQYF
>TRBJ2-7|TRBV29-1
CSVGTNGEQYF
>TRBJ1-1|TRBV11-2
CASSSSVGLPPEAFF
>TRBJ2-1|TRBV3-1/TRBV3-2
CASSQDPAQLGSYNEQFF
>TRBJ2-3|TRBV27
CASRKLLGFTDTQYF
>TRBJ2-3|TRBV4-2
CASSADRGDTQYF
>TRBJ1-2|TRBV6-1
CASSREGASNGYTF
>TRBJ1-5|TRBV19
CASSLGMYQPQHF
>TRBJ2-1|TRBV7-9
CASSRGAGGPHNEQFF
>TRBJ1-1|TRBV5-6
CASSATPNTEAFF
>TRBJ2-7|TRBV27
CASGGPVRGEQYF
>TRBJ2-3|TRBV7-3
CASSLGTSLITDTQYF
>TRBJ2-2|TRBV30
CAWRHPGVNTGELFF
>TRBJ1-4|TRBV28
CASRIQGGDEKLFF
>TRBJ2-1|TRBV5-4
CASSLVATYNEQFF
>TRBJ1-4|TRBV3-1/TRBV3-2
CASSHRQARNEKLFF
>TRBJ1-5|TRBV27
CASSLSWTADQPQHF
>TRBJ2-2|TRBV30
CAWSPLRGRNTGELFF
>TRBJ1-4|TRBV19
CASRLQSQATNEKLFF